This TCR beta chain came from a study of T cells in Graves' hyperthyroidism and ophthalmopathy. Using RNA transcripts as the source, TCR beta CDR3 regions were amplified. The HTBI primer set drove a first-round RT-PCR of the TCR CDR3. TCRdb used MiXCR to reprocess the multiplex PCR reads, holding one entry per CDR3 protein. Of 550,000 to 700,000 distinct CDR3 sequences in the sample, 46% were seen once. Each diagnosis drew on symptoms, thyroxine, TRAb, thyroid ultrasound and orbital computed tomography findings. Of note for this clonotype: Antigen unknown.

Findings and caveats of the study: Ophthalmopathy prediction by the model preceded onset by a median approximately six months.

The receptor's source is an adult woman with Graves' disease, either hyperthyroidism or ophthalmopathy (not recorded which). The sample consisted of peripheral blood or thyroid tissue (not recorded which).

DNA for the CDR3: TGTGCCAGCCGGAAAGGGACAGGAAACTCCTACGAGCAGTACTTC. This sequence encodes CASRKGTGNSYEQYF. The chain recombines TRBV2 with TRBJ2-7; 8 bases line up with TRBD1. Germline assignment: CDR1 SNHLY and CDR2 FYNNEI. The CDR3 totals 15 residues. The ends lost 8 bases at V and 0 bases at J; junction bases unmatched: 9.